The 24 T cell receptor beta chains reported below all come from one sample, sequenced in a study of blood T cell repertoires in COVID-19. Method: immunoSEQ multiplex PCR; TCRdb's copy keeps in-frame clones and lacks some. The sample yields under 200,000 clones, 80% to 85% seen once. Sequenced sample: peripheral blood. Receptors were obtained from a man younger than 30 with active or convalescent COVID-19.

The chain combines TRBV5-6 with TRBJ1-6, with D perhaps TRBD1 (5 bases). This CDR3 region has 13 residues. CDR1 SGHDT and CDR2 YYEEEE come from the germline V gene. V shed 1 base and J shed 9 bases, with 8 bases lying between them. The CDR3 DNA is TGTGCCAGCAGCTTGTATGGGGCTTCACCCCTCCACTTT. Encoded protein: CASSLYGASPLHF.

This chain connects TRBV7-9 to TRBJ1-4, with 10 nucleotides matching TRBD1. J lost 0 bases, V lost 5 bases, and 12 bases had no gene match. Germline V gene sequence: CDR1 SEHNR, CDR2 FQNEAQ (reference sequence). This CDR3 region has 19 residues. CDR3 protein: CASSPGQGTNPATNEKLFF. As DNA, the CDR3 is TGTGCCAGCAGCCCGGGACAGGGGACAAACCCAGCAACTAATGAAAAACTGTTTTTT.

This clone came up once. The chain carries TRBV7-9 and TRBJ1-2, with D possibly matching TRBD1 (6 bases). V lost 1 base to trimming and J lost 6 bases, with 15 bases between them. Germline CDR1 is SEHNR and CDR2 is FQNEAQ (reference sequence). CDR3 length: 15 residues. The chain's CDR3 is CASSLGSGAQDGYTF. The CDR3 nucleotides read TGTGCCAGCAGCTTAGGGTCAGGGGCGCAGGATGGCTACACCTTC.

The V gene is TRBV7-9, the J gene TRBJ2-7, with 11 nucleotides matching TRBD2. This CDR3 is 15 amino acids long. Germline V gives CDR1 SEHNR, CDR2 FQNEAQ (reference sequence). Unmatched junction bases numbered 4, after V lost 4 bases and J lost 2 bases. CDR3 protein: CASSSGLAGPYEQYF. The CDR3 region has the DNA TGTGCCAGCAGCTCCGGACTAGCGGGCCCCTACGAGCAGTACTTC.

CDR3 DNA sequence: TGTGCCAGCAGCGGGGGGCGGACAGGTCAACTATCTTACGAGCAGTACTTC. Translating gives CASSGGRTGQLSYEQYF. The chain uses TRBV7-2 and TRBJ2-7, with D maybe TRBD1 (7 bases). V was clipped by 5 bases and J by 4 bases, with 24 bases between them. The CDR3 is 17 amino acids. CDR1 is SGHTA, CDR2 FQGNSA, per germline.

This clone showed up just a few times. The chain combines TRBV27 with TRBJ1-5; TRBD1 matches at 7 bases. The V gene end was trimmed by 10 bases and the J gene end by 1 base; junction bases not matched to a gene: 4. The CDR3 is 13 residues long. Germline CDR1 is MNHEY and CDR2 is SMNVEV (reference sequence). CDR3 sequence reads: CAIDRESNQPQHF. CDR3 in DNA: TGTGCCATCGACAGGGAGAGCAATCAGCCCCAGCATTTT.

V and J are TRBV3-1 (or the pseudogene TRBV3-2) and TRBJ1-3; 7 bases line up with TRBD1. Looked up from germline, CDR1 is LGHDT and CDR2 is YNNKEL (reference sequence). J gave up 4 bases and V 1 base, and 10 bases lay outside the gene matches. The CDR3 is 17 residues long. Here the CDR3 reads CASSQAGGQEVGNTIYF. DNA of the CDR3: TGTGCCAGCAGCCAAGCCGGTGGACAGGAGGTCGGAAACACCATATATTTT.

V usage is TRBV7-9 and J usage is TRBJ1-2; 10 nucleotides agree with TRBD1. The CDR3 covers 16 residues. The junction had 7 bases not matched to a gene; V was cut back by 2 bases and J by 4 bases. Looked up from germline, CDR1 is SEHNR and CDR2 is FQNEAQ (reference sequence). CDR3 sequence reads: CASSLTLRTGGYGYTF. CDR3 nucleotide sequence: TGTGCCAGCAGCTTAACCCTAAGGACAGGGGGCTATGGCTACACCTTC.

J is TRBJ1-1 and V is TRBV7-2; 7 bases map to TRBD1. The CDR3 has 17 residues. J lost 4 bases, V lost 5 bases, and 16 bases had no gene match. In germline, CDR1 is SGHTA, CDR2 FQGNSA. CDR3 protein: CASSLKRDRESGTEAFF. The CDR3 bases are TGTGCCAGCAGCCTAAAACGAGACAGGGAATCGGGCACTGAAGCTTTCTTT.

This sequence joins TRBV12-5 and TRBJ1-6; possible D gene TRBD1, 6 bases. Between the trimmed V and J ends, which lost 5 bases and 13 bases, there was a span of 18 bases. The CDR3 length is 14 residues. Germline CDR1 is LGHNT and CDR2 is FRNRAP. The CDR3, as DNA: TGTGCTAGTGGTCCATGGGGACATGCGATTCCCCTCCACTTT. Protein sequence: CASGPWGHAIPLHF.

The chain recombines TRBV6-4 with TRBJ2-3, with 7 positions matching TRBD2. V was clipped by 5 bases and J by 2 bases; unmatched bases: 4. This CDR3 spans 14 amino acids. The germline V gene has CDR1 MRHNA and CDR2 SNTAGT. CDR3 coding DNA: TGTGCCAGCAGTCCCCGGGGGGACACAGATACGCAGTATTTT. It specifies CASSPRGDTDTQYF.

The V and J genes are TRBV28 and TRBJ2-5; 8 nucleotides agree with TRBD2. Per the germline V gene, CDR1 is MDHEN and CDR2 is SYDVKM. After removal of 6 bases from V and 5 bases from J, the junction contained 11 bases not matched to a gene. CDR3 length: 15 residues. CDR3 nucleotides: TGTGCCAGCAGCCCTCCGGGGGGGAGCGGCGAGACCCAGTACTTC. Its translation is CASSPPGGSGETQYF. Full variable domain (rest looked up from reference TRBV28 and TRBJ2-5): DVKVTQSSRYLVKRTGEKVFLECVQDMDHENMFWYRQDPGLGLRLIYFSYDVKMKEKGDIPEGYSVSREKKERFSLILESASTNQTSMYLCASSPPGGSGETQYFGPGTRLLVL.

The rearrangement joins TRBV11-2 to TRBJ2-7; D call uncertain. Trimming took off 5 bases at V and 3 bases at J, with 14 bases between the two ends. Germline V lookup: CDR1 SGHAT, CDR2 FQNNGV. The CDR3 covers 14 residues. The DNA of the CDR3 is TGTGCCAGCAGCGTCCCCTATTTTGGCTACGAGCAGTACTTC. Its translation is CASSVPYFGYEQYF.

This clone occurred a few times. V and J are TRBV11-2 and TRBJ1-3; weak D call: TRBD1 (5 bases). The V and J ends lost 2 bases and 8 bases respectively, with 13 bases between them. The CDR3 spans 14 residues. Germline CDR1 reads SGHAT; CDR2 reads FQNNGV. CDR3 sequence: CASSLQGYGDTIYF. DNA for the CDR3: TGTGCCAGCAGCTTACAGGGTTATGGGGACACCATATATTTT.

The gene calls are TRBV6-1 and TRBJ1-5; 9 bases map to TRBD1. V was pared by 2 bases and J by 6 bases, with 8 bases of the junction left unmatched. The length of the CDR3 is 16 residues. Germline assignment: CDR1 MNHNS and CDR2 SASEGT. In nucleotides, the CDR3 is TGTGCCAGCAGTGAAATCGACCTACAGGGGGCTCAGCCCCAGCATTTT. It codes for CASSEIDLQGAQPQHF.

Here the CDR3 reads CASSQQGTYNEQFF. CDR3 DNA sequence: TGTGCCAGCAGCCAACAGGGCACCTACAATGAGCAGTTCTTC. The V call is TRBV3-1 (or the pseudogene TRBV3-2), the J call TRBJ2-1; D possibly corresponds to TRBD1 (5 bases). CDR1 LGHDT and CDR2 YNNKEL come from the germline V gene (reference sequence). Trimming took 2 bases from V and 2 from J, leaving 7 bases between them. CDR3 length: 14 residues.

The chain carries TRBV7-3 and TRBJ2-7, with 11 bases identical to TRBD1. CDR3 length: 15 residues. V lost 1 base to trimming and J lost 3 bases; unmatched junction nucleotides: 2. Germline CDR1 and CDR2: SGHTA and FQGTGA. As DNA, the CDR3 is TGTGCCAGCAGCTTAAGGACAGGGGGCGTCTACGAGCAGTACTTC. Its translation is CASSLRTGGVYEQYF.

This chain uses TRBV6-6 with TRBJ1-1; D is ambiguous. The germline gives CDR1 MNHNY, CDR2 SVGAGI (reference sequence). Trimming removed 4 bases at V and 0 bases at J, with 9 bases between. The CDR3 consists of 14 residues. The CDR3 nucleotides read TGTGCCAGCAGTTCCCCGGGAGTGAACACTGAAGCTTTCTTT. It yields the protein CASSSPGVNTEAFF.

CDR3 DNA sequence: TGTGCCAGCAGCTGGACAGGGGCCAACTATGGCTACACCTTC. Encoded protein: CASSWTGANYGYTF. The chain is built from TRBV5-6 and TRBJ1-2; 9 bases line up with TRBD1. Germline V gene data show CDR1 as SGHDT and CDR2 as YYEEEE. The CDR3 is 14 amino acids. Losses at the gene ends were 3 bases for V and 2 bases for J; bases not matched to a gene: 2.

The chain couples TRBV27 to TRBJ2-5; D unresolved. Germline V gives CDR1 MNHEY, CDR2 SMNVEV (reference sequence). The CDR3 has 16 amino acids. Trimming pared 0 bases from V and 3 bases from J, leaving 14 bases between. CDR3 DNA: TGTGCCAGCAGTTTATCGAGACTGAATAGAGAAGAGACCCAGTACTTC. It codes for CASSLSRLNREETQYF.

The CDR3 bases are TGTGCCAGCAGTGCCCGGGGACAGTCACCCCTCCACTTT. Protein: CASSARGQSPLHF. The chain recombines TRBV25-1 with TRBJ1-6, with 7 bases fitting TRBD1. Trimming at V came to 4 bases and at J to 10 bases, leaving 4 bases not matched to a gene. The CDR3 totals 13 residues. Germline V gene sequence: CDR1 MGHDK, CDR2 SYGVNS.

The chain carries TRBV21-1 and TRBJ1-3; TRBD1, the table's D call, lacks a check against the DNA. TRBV21-1 is annotated as a pseudogene. The CDR3 is made up of 17 amino acids. CDR3 in DNA: TGTGCCAGCGAGTCCCGTCCAGGACAGCTCTCTGGAAACACCATATATTTT. Its protein product is CASESRPGQLSGNTIYF.

J is TRBJ2-6 and V is TRBV6-4; D uncertain. The V end was cut by 2 bases, the J end by 0 bases, with 5 bases between. In germline, CDR1 is MRHNA, CDR2 SNTAGT. CDR3 size: 15 residues. CDR3 amino acids: CASSDSTSGANVLTF. The CDR3, as DNA: TGTGCCAGCAGTGACAGCACCTCTGGGGCCAACGTCCTGACTTTC.

The chain recombines TRBV4-1 with TRBJ1-3; D is undetermined. The CDR3 spans 17 residues. The V gene lost 1 base and the J gene lost 0 bases, with 13 bases spanning the gap. Germline loops: CDR1 MGHRA, CDR2 YSYEKL. This CDR3 is CASSQGYTKRSGNTIYF. Here the CDR3 DNA reads TGCGCCAGCAGCCAAGGTTACACGAAGCGCTCTGGAAACACCATATATTTT.